What follows are 20 T cell receptor beta chains derived from one specimen sequenced in a study of blood T cell repertoires in COVID-19. Data came from immunoSEQ multiplex PCR; TCRdb stores just in-frame clones and leaves some out. Of nearly 300,000 clones in the sample, roughly 88% were seen once. Sequenced sample: peripheral blood. All receptors come from a woman aged 30 to 39 who had recovered from COVID-19.

The chain uses TRBV28 and TRBJ1-5; possible D gene TRBD1, 6 bases. This CDR3 spans 18 amino acids. V lost 4 bases and J lost 0, with 19 bases in between. The germline gives CDR1 MDHEN, CDR2 SYDVKM. The CDR3 nucleotides are TGTGCCAGCAGTTCAGGACAGCCCATCCATTATAGCAATCAGCCCCAGCATTTT. As protein: CASSSGQPIHYSNQPQHF.

This clone was found once. V and J are TRBV28 and TRBJ1-1, with 8 bases fitting TRBD1. The CDR3 is 15 amino acids. Losses at the gene ends were 2 bases for V and 5 bases for J; bases not matched to a gene: 7. Germline CDR1 is MDHEN and CDR2 is SYDVKM. CDR3 DNA: TGTGCCAGCAGTTTACCAGGGGGCGCATTGACTGAAGCTTTCTTT. Its protein is CASSLPGGALTEAFF.

The chain employs TRBV10-3 and TRBJ1-4; perhaps TRBD1 as D (6 bases). V was clipped by 2 bases and J by 2 bases, with 9 bases between them. The CDR3 is 15 amino acids. Germline V gene sequence: CDR1 ENHRY, CDR2 SYGVKD. The CDR3 DNA is TGTGCCATCAGTGAGGGACAGCCGACTAATGAAAAACTGTTTTTT. This encodes CAISEGQPTNEKLFF.

This chain links TRBV10-3 with TRBJ1-1; 7 nucleotides align to TRBD1. The length of the CDR3 is 15 residues. V lost 9 bases to trimming and J lost 3 bases; unmatched junction nucleotides: 13. Germline CDR1 ENHRY, CDR2 SYGVKD. CDR3 protein: CAIAKTGPGDTEAFF. In DNA, the CDR3 is TGTGCCATTGCAAAGACAGGGCCCGGGGACACTGAAGCTTTCTTT.

This clone was counted a few times. The chain carries TRBV15 and TRBJ1-6; D is ambiguous. Trimming cost V 0 bases and J 7 bases, with 13 bases left between them. The V gene's germline CDR1 is LNHNV and CDR2 YYDKDF (reference sequence). The CDR3 has 16 amino acids. This chain's CDR3 is CATSREEQIANSPLHF. CDR3 coding DNA: TGTGCCACCAGCAGAGAGGAGCAAATCGCAAATTCACCCCTCCACTTT. The full variable domain, rest sourced from reference TRBV15 and TRBJ1-6, is DAMVIQNPRYQVTQFGKPVTLSCSQTLNHNVMYWYQQKSSQAPKLLFHYYDKDFNNEADTPDNFQSRRPNTSFCFLDIRSPGLGDTAMYLCATSREEQIANSPLHFGNGTRLTVT.

The V call is TRBV3-1 (or the pseudogene TRBV3-2), the J call TRBJ2-2; tentatively, D is TRBD2 (5 bases). The CDR3 loop spans 12 amino acids. CDR1 and CDR2 (germline): LGHDT, YNNKEL (reference sequence). V was trimmed by 4 bases and J by 7 bases, leaving 7 bases between them. For the CDR3, the DNA is TGTGCCAGCAGCCCCCGGGGCGGGGAGCTGTTTTTT. Translation gives CASSPRGGELFF.

This chain connects TRBV6-1 to TRBJ1-2, with D hard to call. The CDR3 runs to 13 residues. Germline loops: CDR1 MNHNS, CDR2 SASEGT. Trimming cost V 3 bases and J 3 bases, with 8 bases left between them. The CDR3 coding sequence is TGTGCCAGCAGTGATCGGGTGGACTATGGCTACACCTTC. Amino acids: CASSDRVDYGYTF.

The chain has TRBV19 and TRBJ1-5; TRBD1 agrees at 10 bases. The germline CDR1 and CDR2 sequences are LNHDA and SQIVND (reference sequence). The CDR3 contains 15 residues. The J segment lost 4 bases and the V segment lost 3 bases, leaving 3 bases of the junction unmatched. The CDR3 sequence: CASSIWTGGNQPQHF. CDR3 in DNA: TGTGCCAGTAGTATCTGGACAGGGGGGAATCAGCCCCAGCATTTT.

This chain connects TRBV29-1 to TRBJ2-2; maybe TRBD2 (5 bases). The V and J ends lost 5 bases and 3 bases respectively, with 13 bases between them. From germline, CDR1 is SQVTM and CDR2 ANQGSEA. The CDR3 has 14 amino acids. The CDR3 sequence is CSVSTGTYTGELFF. DNA for the CDR3: TGCAGCGTTTCGACGGGAACTTACACCGGGGAGCTGTTTTTT.

The chain carries TRBV7-9 and TRBJ1-4; D remains unclear. The CDR3 spans 12 residues. The germline V and J ends were trimmed by 1 base and 13 bases, with 10 bases remaining between them. Looked up from germline, CDR1 is SEHNR and CDR2 is FQNEAQ (reference sequence). The CDR3 bases are TGTGCCAGCAGCTTAGTTCGGGGAACACTGTTTTTT. Translating gives CASSLVRGTLFF.

V usage is TRBV6-5 and J usage is TRBJ1-5, with 8 bases that match TRBD1. Germline values: CDR1 MNHEY, CDR2 SVGAGI. V gave up 6 bases and J gave up 7 bases; unmatched junction bases: 5. The CDR3 is made up of 13 amino acids. CDR3 amino acids: CASRETGDQPQHF. The CDR3 nucleotides read TGTGCCAGCAGAGAGACAGGGGACCAGCCCCAGCATTTT.

This chain joins TRBV2 and TRBJ1-3; 10 bases match TRBD1. J gave up 1 base and V 7 bases, and 7 bases lay outside the gene matches. CDR3 size: 16 residues. The V gene's germline CDR1 is SNHLY and CDR2 FYNNEI. CDR3 loop: CASTRQGAVSGNTIYF. CDR3 nucleotides: TGTGCCAGCACCAGACAGGGGGCCGTATCTGGAAACACCATATATTTT.

The chain joins TRBV4-3 to TRBJ2-2; 7 bases agree with TRBD2. With 5 bases clipped from V and 6 bases from J, the junction kept 9 bases outside the gene matches. Germline values: CDR1 LGHNA, CDR2 YSLEER. CDR3 size: 15 residues. The CDR3 sequence is CASSATWGGSGELFF. Here the CDR3 DNA reads TGCGCCAGCAGCGCCACTTGGGGAGGGTCCGGGGAGCTGTTTTTT.

A single count supports this clone. This chain uses TRBV7-8 with TRBJ2-3, with 12 bases matching TRBD2. Per the germline V gene, CDR1 is SGHVS and CDR2 is FQNEAQ. There are 16 residues in the CDR3. The J segment lost 4 bases and the V segment lost 1 base, leaving 3 bases of the junction unmatched. Written as DNA, the CDR3 is TGTGCCAGCAGCTTAGTAGGACTAGCGGGGTCAGATACGCAGTATTTT. Its protein is CASSLVGLAGSDTQYF.

This clone has a single count. V usage is TRBV18 and J usage is TRBJ1-6; maybe TRBD1 (6 bases). Germline-derived CDR1 and CDR2 are KGHSH and LQKENI. V shed 3 bases and J shed 8 bases, with 14 bases lying between them. CDR3 length equals 15 residues. CDR3 coding DNA: TGTGCCAGCTCACCGTCCGGACAGAGTTATTCACCCCTCCACTTT. Protein product: CASSPSGQSYSPLHF.

The V and J genes are TRBV6-5 and TRBJ1-1; 7 nucleotides align to TRBD1. The length of the CDR3 is 14 residues. Trimming removed 2 bases from V and 10 bases from J; junction bases left unmatched: 10. CDR1 and CDR2 from the germline V gene are MNHEY and SVGAGI. CDR3 sequence (DNA): TGTGCCAGCAGTTACACTGGGACAGAGGGATCAGCTTTCTTT. Encoded protein: CASSYTGTEGSAFF.

With regard to this clone: Different DNA sequences within this sample yield the same CDR3. This chain joins TRBV7-9 and TRBJ1-1; D not resolved. The CDR3 is 11 residues long. The V end was cut by 6 bases, the J end by 2 bases, with 4 bases between. CDR1 and CDR2 (germline): SEHNR, FQNEAQ (reference sequence). The CDR3 nucleotides read TGTGCCAGCAGTCGTAACACTGAAGCTTTCTTT. It specifies CASSRNTEAFF.

V gene TRBV9 combines with J gene TRBJ2-5, with D tentatively TRBD2 (5 bases). Deletions cut 0 bases from V and 5 bases from J, with 11 bases between. Germline V gene lookup returns CDR1 SGDLS and CDR2 YYNGEE. The CDR3 has 14 residues. The CDR3: CASSVDREGETQYF. The CDR3 DNA is TGTGCCAGCAGCGTAGACCGGGAAGGGGAGACCCAGTACTTC.

The chain carries TRBV27 and TRBJ2-7; 10 nucleotides agree with TRBD1. Germline V gene sequence: CDR1 MNHEY, CDR2 SMNVEV (reference sequence). V was clipped by 0 bases and J by 6 bases; unmatched bases: 5. The CDR3 is 15 amino acids. CDR3 DNA: TGTGCCAGCAGTTTATCAGGGACAGGGGCCACCGAGCAGTACTTC. Translated: CASSLSGTGATEQYF.

This clone was recorded only once. This chain links TRBV7-3 with TRBJ2-1; 8 bases fit TRBD2. Germline V gene data show CDR1 as SGHTA and CDR2 as FQGTGA. The CDR3 spans 18 residues. V gave up 5 bases and J gave up 5 bases; unmatched junction bases: 17. CDR3 DNA: TGTGCCAGCAGCGGGCCGGTGCGGGGGGCATGGAGGGACAATGAGCAGTTCTTC. Residues: CASSGPVRGAWRDNEQFF.